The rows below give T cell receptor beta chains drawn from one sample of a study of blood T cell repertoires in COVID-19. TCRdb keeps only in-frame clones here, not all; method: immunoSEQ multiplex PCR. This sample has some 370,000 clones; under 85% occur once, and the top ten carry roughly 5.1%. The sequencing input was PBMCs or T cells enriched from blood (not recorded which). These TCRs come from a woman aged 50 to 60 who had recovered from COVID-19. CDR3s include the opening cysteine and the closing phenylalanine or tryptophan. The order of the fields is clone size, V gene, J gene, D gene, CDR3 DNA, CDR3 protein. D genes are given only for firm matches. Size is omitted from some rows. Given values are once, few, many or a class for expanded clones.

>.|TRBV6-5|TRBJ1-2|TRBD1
TGTGCCACCGGGGACAGCACTAACTATGGCTACACCTTC
CATGDSTNYGYTF
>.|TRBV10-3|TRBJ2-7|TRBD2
TGTGCCATCAGTGAATTTTCCGGAGCGGGGGGGCCGGGCGAGCAGTACTTC
CAISEFSGAGGPGEQYF
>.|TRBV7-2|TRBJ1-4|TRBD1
TGTGCCAGCAGCCCGCAGGGGACAGGTGATGAAAAACTGTTTTTT
CASSPQGTGDEKLFF
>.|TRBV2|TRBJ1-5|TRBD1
TGTGCCAGCAGTTTCGACAGGGGTAAGCAGCCCCAGCATTTT
CASSFDRGKQPQHF
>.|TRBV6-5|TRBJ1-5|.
TGTGCCAGCCACAGTGGCAATCAGCCCCAGCATTTT
CASHSGNQPQHF
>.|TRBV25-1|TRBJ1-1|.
TGTGCCAGCAGCCGGGGTCCAAGAACTGAAGCTTTCTTT
CASSRGPRTEAFF
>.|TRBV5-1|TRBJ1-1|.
TGCGCCAGCAGCTTGACTGCAGGGCAAATGAACACTGAAGCTTTCTTT
CASSLTAGQMNTEAFF
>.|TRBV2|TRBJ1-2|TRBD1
TGTGCCAGCAGTGCGGGGGACAGTTCATCTAACTATGGCTACACCTTC
CASSAGDSSSNYGYTF
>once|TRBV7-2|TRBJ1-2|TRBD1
TGTGCCAGCAGCCGACAGGGACCCTATGGCTACACCTTC
CASSRQGPYGYTF
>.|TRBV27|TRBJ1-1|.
TGTGCCAGCAGTTCCCCTTACACTGAAGCTTTCTTT
CASSSPYTEAFF
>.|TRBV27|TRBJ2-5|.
TGTGCCAGCAGTTTACTAGGTTCCAAAGAGACCCAGTACTTC
CASSLLGSKETQYF
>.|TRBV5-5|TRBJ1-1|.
TGTGCCAGCAGCAAACTGAGGATACTGAACACTGAAGCTTTCTTT
CASSKLRILNTEAFF
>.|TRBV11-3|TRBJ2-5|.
TGTGCCAGCAGCGCCATTGCGGGGCGGGAGACCCAGTACTTC
CASSAIAGRETQYF
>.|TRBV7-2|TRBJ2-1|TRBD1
TGTGCCAGCAGCTTAGCGACAGGGAACAATGAGCAGTTCTTC
CASSLATGNNEQFF
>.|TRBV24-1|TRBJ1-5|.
TGTGCCACCAGTGACCCTACTGATCTTTCGAGCAATCAGCCCCAGCATTTT
CATSDPTDLSSNQPQHF
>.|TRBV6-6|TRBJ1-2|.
TGTGCCAGCCAACGGGACCTCCTTACCGGGGGGTACACCTTC
CASQRDLLTGGYTF
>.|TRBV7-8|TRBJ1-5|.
TGTGCCAGCAGCCTCTCCTTTTCCAGGGGCAATCAGCCCCAGCATTTT
CASSLSFSRGNQPQHF
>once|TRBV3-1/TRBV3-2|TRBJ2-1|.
TGTGCCAGCAGCCAAGTTCCAAAAACGGGTGAGCAGTTCTTC
CASSQVPKTGEQFF
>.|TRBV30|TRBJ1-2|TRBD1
TGTGCCTGGAACAGGGGGCGGGACTATGGCTACACCTTC
CAWNRGRDYGYTF
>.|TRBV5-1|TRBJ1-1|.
TGCGCCAGCAGCCCTGACAGGTTAAGTGAAGCTTTCTTT
CASSPDRLSEAFF
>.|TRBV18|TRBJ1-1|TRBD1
TGTGCCAGCTCACCACCGAGTAGGGGACAGTACACTGAAGCTTTCTTT
CASSPPSRGQYTEAFF
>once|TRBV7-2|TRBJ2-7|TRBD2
TGTGCCAGCAGCCCCAGACTAGCGGGAGGGAGCTACGAGCAGTACTTC
CASSPRLAGGSYEQYF
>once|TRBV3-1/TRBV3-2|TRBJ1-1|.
TGTGCCAGCAGCCAAGTTACAGGGAACACTGAAGCTTTCTTT
CASSQVTGNTEAFF
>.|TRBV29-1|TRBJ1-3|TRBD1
TGCAGCGTCGGGACAGGCAACTCTGGAAACACCATATATTTT
CSVGTGNSGNTIYF
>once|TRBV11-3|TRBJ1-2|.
TGTGCCAGCAGCATAGGGGGGGATGGCTACACCTTC
CASSIGGDGYTF
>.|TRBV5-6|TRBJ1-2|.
TGTGCCAGCAGCTTGAGGGGTATAGACTATGGCTACACCTTC
CASSLRGIDYGYTF
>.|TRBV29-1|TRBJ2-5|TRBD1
TGCAGCGTCGGTAGAGGGACAGGGGGCTCTTGGGGAGAGACCCAGTACTTC
CSVGRGTGGSWGETQYF
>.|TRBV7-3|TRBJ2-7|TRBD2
TGTGCCAGCAGCATCGGGACTAGCGGGAGTAGAGAGCAGTACTTC
CASSIGTSGSREQYF
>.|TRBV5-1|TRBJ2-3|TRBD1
TGCGCCAGCAGCTCGCTTGGACAGGGGGGCACAGATACGCAGTATTTT
CASSSLGQGGTDTQYF
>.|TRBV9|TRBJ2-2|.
TGTGCCAGCGCGGGACCCCTGGAAAACGGGGAGCTGTTTTTT
CASAGPLENGELFF
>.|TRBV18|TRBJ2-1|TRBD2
TGTGCCAGCTCACCTTCAAGCGGGGGGGCAGAGGAGCAGTTCTTC
CASSPSSGGAEEQFF
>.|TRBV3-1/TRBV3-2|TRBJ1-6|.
TGTGCCAGCAGCCAAAATCACGGTAATTCACCCCTCCACTTT
CASSQNHGNSPLHF
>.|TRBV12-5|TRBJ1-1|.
TGTGCTAGTGGGCCGGGACTCGGACTCACTGAAGCTTTCTTT
CASGPGLGLTEAFF
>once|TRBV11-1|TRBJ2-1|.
TGTGCCAGCCGCCGGTCGGGGTTAGAGGGTAATGAGCAGTTCTTC
CASRRSGLEGNEQFF
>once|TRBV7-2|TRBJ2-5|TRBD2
TGTGCCAGCACGGGACTAGCGGGAGAAGAGACCCAGTACTTC
CASTGLAGEETQYF
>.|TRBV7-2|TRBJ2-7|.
TGTGCCAGCAGCTCCCAAATTGGGACAGAGCAGTACTTC
CASSSQIGTEQYF
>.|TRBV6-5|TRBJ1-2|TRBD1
TGTGCCAGCCAAGGGAGAGGACAGGGGAACTATGGCTACACCTTC
CASQGRGQGNYGYTF
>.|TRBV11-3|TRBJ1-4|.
TGTGCCAGCAGCTTGCGGGGCGCGGCTAATGAAAAACTGTTTTTT
CASSLRGAANEKLFF
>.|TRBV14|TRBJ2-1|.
TGTGCCAGCAGCCAAGAAGTCAGCTCCTACAATGAGCAGTTCTTC
CASSQEVSSYNEQFF
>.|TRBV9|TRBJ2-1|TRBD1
TGTGCCAGCAGTCCAGGGGGAAGTACGAATGAGCAGTTCTTC
CASSPGGSTNEQFF
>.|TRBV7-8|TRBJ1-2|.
TGTGCCAGCAGTCCTCAAGCGGACTATGGCTACACCTTC
CASSPQADYGYTF
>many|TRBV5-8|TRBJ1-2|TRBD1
TGTGCCAGCAATCCACAGGGGCTCTATGGCTACACCTTC
CASNPQGLYGYTF
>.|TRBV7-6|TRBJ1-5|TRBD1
TGTGCCAGCAGCAAATCGAGGGGGCCCGGAAATCAGCCCCAGCATTTT
CASSKSRGPGNQPQHF
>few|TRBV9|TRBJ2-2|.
TGTGCCAGCAGCGTCGCAGGGACTTACACCGGGGAGCTGTTTTTT
CASSVAGTYTGELFF